The 12 T cell receptor beta chains below all came from one sample that was sequenced in a study of monozygotic twins with inflammatory bowel disease (dated by TCRdb to the late 2010s). Preparation of the library involved 5' RACE. The instrument given in TCRdb is Illumina HiSeq 2500. The reads were reprocessed in TCRdb, with one entry per CDR3 protein sequence and no accompanying DNA. The data table for this sample lists 300,000 to 350,000 distinct CDR3 sequences. Roughly 2% of the sample is held by the ten biggest clonotypes. Sequencing was performed on blood. These receptors all come from a human donor with ulcerative colitis or Crohn's disease, or a healthy co-twin of an affected twin (not recorded which).

V is TRBV5-1 and J is TRBJ2-6; the TRBD1 assignment by TCRdb is unverifiable without DNA. The germline gives CDR1 SGHRS, CDR2 YFSETQ. The length of the CDR3 is 16 residues. CDR3 amino acids: CASSVTGESGANVLTF.

The gene calls are TRBV19 and TRBJ2-1; TCRdb indicates TRBD2, and absent DNA this call remains unverified. CDR3 length: 13 residues. The germline V gene encodes CDR1 LNHDA and CDR2 SQIVND (reference sequence). Here the CDR3 reads CASSRTGYNEQFF.

The rearrangement joins TRBV28 to TRBJ2-3; as DNA is missing, the TRBD1 call by TCRdb cannot be tested. This CDR3 comprises 12 residues. CDR1 MDHEN and CDR2 SYDVKM come from the germline V gene. CDR3 sequence reads: CALSGSTDTQYF. The full variable domain, rest sourced from reference TRBV28 and TRBJ2-3, is DVKVTQSSRYLVKRTGEKVFLECVQDMDHENMFWYRQDPGLGLRLIYFSYDVKMKEKGDIPEGYSVSREKKERFSLILESASTNQTSMYLCALSGSTDTQYFGPGTRLTVL.

The V call is TRBV20-1, the J call TRBJ2-2; TCRdb reports TRBD2, a call that lacks DNA to check it against. The CDR3 runs to 15 residues. CDR1 and CDR2 (germline): DFQATT, SNEGSKA (reference sequence). The CDR3 spells CSARDRRVDTGELFF.

The J gene is TRBJ2-2, the V gene TRBV10-3; absent DNA, TCRdb's TRBD1 call cannot be checked. Germline V gives CDR1 ENHRY, CDR2 SYGVKD. The CDR3 runs to 15 residues. The CDR3 protein is CAISPGEGGSGELFF.

The chain recombines TRBV19 with TRBJ1-5; TCRdb outputs TRBD1, but without DNA this stays unchecked. In germline, CDR1 is LNHDA, CDR2 SQIVND (reference sequence). The CDR3 has 14 amino acids. The CDR3 region is CASSHQGTDQPQHF.

The chain combines TRBV12-3 or TRBV12-4 with TRBJ2-7; no DNA is available, so the TRBD2 call from TCRdb remains unchecked. The CDR3 runs to 14 residues. The CDR3: CASSRLGLAYEQYF.

The V gene is TRBV19, the J gene TRBJ1-1; as DNA is missing, the TRBD1 call by TCRdb cannot be tested. This CDR3 spans 16 amino acids. CDR1 is LNHDA, CDR2 SQIVND, per germline (reference sequence). The CDR3 loop is CASSNGVGTEGTEAFF.

This chain connects TRBV21-1 to TRBJ2-7; TCRdb's D call of TRBD1 is untestable without DNA. TRBV21-1 is described as a pseudogene. The CDR3 totals 14 residues. The CDR3 is CASRGRDRSYEQYF.

The J gene is TRBJ2-2, the V gene TRBV3-1; the D call from TCRdb, TRBD2, cannot be confirmed without DNA. The CDR3 consists of 16 residues. Germline V gene lookup returns CDR1 LGHDT and CDR2 YNNKEL (reference sequence). The CDR3 loop reads CASSQDPGLSTGELFF. The entire variable domain, with the rest obtained from reference TRBV3-1 and TRBJ2-2, is as follows: DTAVSQTPKYLVTQMGNDKSIKCEQNLGHDTMYWYKQDSKKFLKIMFSYNNKELIINETVPNRFSPKSPDKAHLNLHINSLELGDSAVYFCASSQDPGLSTGELFFGEGSRLTVL.

V is TRBV7-9 and J is TRBJ2-4; TCRdb proposes TRBD1, but this gene call is untestable without DNA. The germline V gene encodes CDR1 SEHNR and CDR2 FQNEAQ (reference sequence). This CDR3 region has 12 residues. The CDR3 sequence is CASSLPGDIQYF. Combining the CDR3 with reference TRBV7-9 and TRBJ2-4 gives the whole variable domain DTGVSQNPRHKITKRGQNVTFRCDPISEHNRLYWYRQTLGQGPEFLTYFQNEAQLEKSRLLSDRFSAERPKGSFSTLEIQRTEQGDSAMYLCASSLPGDIQYFGAGTRLSVL.

The V and J genes are TRBV28 and TRBJ2-2; TCRdb picks TRBD1, but there is no DNA to check that call. Germline V lookup: CDR1 MDHEN, CDR2 SYDVKM. CDR3 length: 17 amino acids. The CDR3 sequence is CASSLSGGPGRSGELFF.